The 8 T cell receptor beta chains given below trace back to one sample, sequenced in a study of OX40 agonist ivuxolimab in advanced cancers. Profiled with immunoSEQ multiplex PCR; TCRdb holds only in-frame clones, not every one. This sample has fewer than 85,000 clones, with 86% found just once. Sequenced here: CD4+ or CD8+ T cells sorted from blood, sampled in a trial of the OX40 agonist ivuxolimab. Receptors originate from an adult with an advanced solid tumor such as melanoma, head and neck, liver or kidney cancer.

The CDR3 sequence: CASSLTGPFSYEQYF. The DNA for the CDR3 is TGTGCCAGCTCCCTGACAGGGCCTTTTTCCTACGAGCAGTACTTC. The V call is TRBV18, the J call TRBJ2-7; 7 bases agree with TRBD1. Trimming cost V 6 bases and J 1 base; bases outside gene matches: 9. CDR1 and CDR2 from the germline V gene are KGHSH and LQKENI. The CDR3 has 15 residues.

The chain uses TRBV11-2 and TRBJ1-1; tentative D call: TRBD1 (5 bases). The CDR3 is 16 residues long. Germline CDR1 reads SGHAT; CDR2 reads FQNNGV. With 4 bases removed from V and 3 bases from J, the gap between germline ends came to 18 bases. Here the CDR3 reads CASSSEVKGAYTEAFF. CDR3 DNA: TGTGCCAGCAGCTCTGAGGTCAAAGGGGCCTACACTGAAGCTTTCTTT.

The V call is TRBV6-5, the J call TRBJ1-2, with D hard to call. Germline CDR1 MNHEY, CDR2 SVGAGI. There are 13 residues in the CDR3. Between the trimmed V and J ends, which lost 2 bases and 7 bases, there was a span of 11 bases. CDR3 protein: CASSYPGIPGYTF. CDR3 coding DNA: TGTGCCAGCAGTTACCCCGGAATCCCTGGCTACACCTTC.

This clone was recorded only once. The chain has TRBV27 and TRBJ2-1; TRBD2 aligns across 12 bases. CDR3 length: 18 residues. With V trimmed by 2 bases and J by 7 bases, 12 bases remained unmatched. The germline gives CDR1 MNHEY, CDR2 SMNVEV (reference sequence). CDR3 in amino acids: CASSLRASGRALVNEQFF. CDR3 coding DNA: TGTGCCAGCAGTTTAAGAGCTAGCGGGAGGGCCCTCGTAAATGAGCAGTTCTTC.

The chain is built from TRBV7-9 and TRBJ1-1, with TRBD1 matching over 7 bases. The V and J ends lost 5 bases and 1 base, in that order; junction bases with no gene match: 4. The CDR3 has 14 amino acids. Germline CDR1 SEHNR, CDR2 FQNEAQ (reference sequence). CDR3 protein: CASSAPGGNTEAFF. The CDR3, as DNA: TGTGCCAGCAGCGCCCCAGGGGGGAACACTGAAGCTTTCTTT.

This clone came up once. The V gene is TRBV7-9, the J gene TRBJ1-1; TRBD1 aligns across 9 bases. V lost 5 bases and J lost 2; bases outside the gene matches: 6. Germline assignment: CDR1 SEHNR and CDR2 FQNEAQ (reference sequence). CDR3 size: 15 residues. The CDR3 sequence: CASSTGTGINTEAFF. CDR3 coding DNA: TGTGCCAGCAGCACCGGGACAGGGATAAACACTGAAGCTTTCTTT.

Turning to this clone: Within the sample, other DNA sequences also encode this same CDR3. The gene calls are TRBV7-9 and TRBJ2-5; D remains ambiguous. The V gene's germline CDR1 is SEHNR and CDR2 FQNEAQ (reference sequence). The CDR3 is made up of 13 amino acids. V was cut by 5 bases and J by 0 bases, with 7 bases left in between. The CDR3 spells CASSDRYQETQYF. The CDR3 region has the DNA TGTGCCAGCAGCGATCGGTACCAAGAGACCCAGTACTTC.

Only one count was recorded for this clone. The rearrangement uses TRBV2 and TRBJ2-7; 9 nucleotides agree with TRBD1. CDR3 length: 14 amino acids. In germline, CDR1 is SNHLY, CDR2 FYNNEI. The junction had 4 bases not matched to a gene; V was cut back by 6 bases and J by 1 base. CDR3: CASRVGTGSYEQYF. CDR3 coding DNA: TGTGCCAGCAGAGTTGGGACAGGGTCCTACGAGCAGTACTTC.